This entry concerns a single TCR beta chain. These data are taken from a study of identifying expanded T cells in peripheral blood. The V and J ends lost 1 base and 11 bases respectively, with 17 bases between them. The germline V gene has CDR1 KGHSH and CDR2 LQKENI. CDR3 size: 14 residues. Collection occurred without any documented infections or immune events in donors. TCRdb keeps only in-frame clones here, not all; method: immunoSEQ multiplex PCR. The table records just over 90,000 clones, 88% of them present only once. The source of this sequence is a person between 18 and 75 years old in good health. The sample was blood. This chain joins TRBV18 and TRBJ1-1; D unresolved. In nucleotides, the CDR3 is TGTGCCAGCTCACCACGTGACGATCTTGTAGTGGCTTTCTTT. As protein: CASSPRDDLVVAFF.